The entry below describes one T cell receptor (beta chain). An end of the junction differs from the germline gene, which may be a read error. This sample is drawn from a study of T-cell reconstitution after alpha-beta-depleted transplantation in children. Unique molecular identifiers featured in how the TCRbeta library was prepared. Each CDR3 protein is one row after TCRdb ran MiXCR on the PCR reads. The sample holds about 410,000 distinct CDR3 sequences, roughly 20% seen once. Germline assignment: CDR1 DFQATT and CDR2 SNEGSKA (reference sequence). There are 14 residues in the CDR3. The sequencing used PBMCs from the stem cell graft donor, collected from the stem cell graft. The source is a human donor who donated a stem cell graft to a child with acute myeloid leukemia. The J gene is TRBJ2-7, the V gene TRBV20-1; weak D call: TRBD2 (5 bases). The CDR3 here is CSANPSIVSSEQYF. In DNA, the CDR3 is TGCAGTGCTAATCCTAGCATTGTTTCCTCCGAGCAGTACTTC.